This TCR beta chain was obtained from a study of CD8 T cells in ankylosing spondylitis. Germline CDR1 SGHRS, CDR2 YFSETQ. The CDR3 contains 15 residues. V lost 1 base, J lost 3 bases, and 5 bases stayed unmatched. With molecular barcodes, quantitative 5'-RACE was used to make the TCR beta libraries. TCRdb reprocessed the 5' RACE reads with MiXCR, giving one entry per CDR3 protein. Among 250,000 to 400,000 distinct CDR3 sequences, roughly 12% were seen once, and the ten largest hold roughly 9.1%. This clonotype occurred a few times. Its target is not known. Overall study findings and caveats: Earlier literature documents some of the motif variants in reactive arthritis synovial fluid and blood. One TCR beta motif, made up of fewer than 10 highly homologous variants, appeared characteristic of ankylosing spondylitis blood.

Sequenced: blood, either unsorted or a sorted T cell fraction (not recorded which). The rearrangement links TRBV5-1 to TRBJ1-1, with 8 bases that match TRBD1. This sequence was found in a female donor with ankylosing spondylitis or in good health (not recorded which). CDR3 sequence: CASSLRGQGYTEAFF. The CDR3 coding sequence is TGCGCCAGCAGCTTGCGAGGACAGGGTTACACTGAAGCTTTCTTT.